The T cell receptor beta chain described here comes from a study of T-cell reconstitution after alpha-beta-depleted transplantation in children. With V trimmed by 3 bases and J by 7 bases, 7 bases remained unmatched. CDR1 is SSHAT and CDR2 is FNYEAQ in the germline V gene (reference sequence). The CDR3 has 15 amino acids. During its preparation, the TCRbeta library received unique molecular identifiers. One entry per CDR3 protein results from TCRdb running MiXCR on the PCR reads. The table has 85,000 to 120,000 distinct CDR3 sequences, approximately 6% seen once. This sequence joins TRBV7-7 and TRBJ2-1; TRBD2 matches 9 bases. The starting material was PBMCs, mostly from graft donor cells, obtained 60 days after TCRalphabeta/CD19-depleted stem cell transplant. The clonotype originates from a female patient aged 2-10 years who had a stem cell transplant for Fanconi anemia, so the T cells may come from the graft donor. The CDR3 sequence is CASSLGTSTSNEQFF. CDR3 nucleotide sequence: TGTGCCAGCAGCTTGGGGACTAGCACGTCGAATGAGCAGTTCTTC.